These T cell receptor beta chains were read from a single sample in a study of T cell responses to AZD1222 COVID-19 vaccine. Produced via immunoSEQ multiplex PCR; TCRdb's table is partial and in-frame only. The table has about 94,000 clones, approximately 81% seen once. This specimen consisted of peripheral blood, obtained 28 days after the second AZD1222 dose. Receptors were obtained from an adult who received the AZD1222 COVID-19 vaccine. The CDR3 runs from the conserved cysteine through the conserved F or W. D genes are given only for firm matches. Size values are once, few and many counts, or a class for expanded clones, and some rows have none.

CDR3nt: TGTGCCAGCAGCGGCCGGGACAGGGGTGGCGGCTACACCTTC
CDR3aa: CASSGRDRGGGYTF
abundance: NA
v_gene: TRBV7-2
d_gene: TRBD1
j_gene: TRBJ1-2

CDR3nt: TGTGCCAGCAGTTTAAGGGGATCTGGAAACACCATATATTTT
CDR3aa: CASSLRGSGNTIYF
abundance: once
v_gene: TRBV28
d_gene: NA
j_gene: TRBJ1-3

CDR3nt: TGTGCCAGCAGCTTGGGCGGGACAGGGGCTCCCGGGAGTGAAAAACTGTTTTTT
CDR3aa: CASSLGGTGAPGSEKLFF
abundance: NA
v_gene: TRBV5-4
d_gene: TRBD1
j_gene: TRBJ1-4

CDR3nt: TGTGCCAGCGGCACCGGACAGGATAGCACAGATACGCAGTATTTT
CDR3aa: CASGTGQDSTDTQYF
abundance: NA
v_gene: TRBV11-3
d_gene: TRBD1
j_gene: TRBJ2-3

CDR3nt: TGTGCCAGCAGTCCAAGCGGAAGAGGGGGCTATCAGCCCCAGCATTTT
CDR3aa: CASSPSGRGGYQPQHF
abundance: NA
v_gene: TRBV4-2
d_gene: TRBD1
j_gene: TRBJ1-5

CDR3nt: TGTGCCATCAGTGAGGGCCCAGGGGAGAGTCAGCCCCAGCATTTT
CDR3aa: CAISEGPGESQPQHF
abundance: NA
v_gene: TRBV10-3
d_gene: NA
j_gene: TRBJ1-5

CDR3nt: TGCGCCAGCAGTAGCGGGGGTAGCTCCTACAATGAGCAGTTCTTC
CDR3aa: CASSSGGSSYNEQFF
abundance: few
v_gene: TRBV10-1
d_gene: TRBD2
j_gene: TRBJ2-1

CDR3nt: TGTGCCAGCAGCTTAGCGGGACTCCCGGGCGAGCAGTACTTC
CDR3aa: CASSLAGLPGEQYF
abundance: NA
v_gene: TRBV13
d_gene: NA
j_gene: TRBJ2-7

CDR3nt: TGTGCCAGCAGTGGGACCGGGACAGGGGGGGGTTCACCCCTCCACTTT
CDR3aa: CASSGTGTGGGSPLHF
abundance: NA
v_gene: TRBV27
d_gene: TRBD1
j_gene: TRBJ1-6

CDR3nt: TGTGCCAGCAGCTTGGGCTCAGCCCAAGAGACCCAGTACTTC
CDR3aa: CASSLGSAQETQYF
abundance: NA
v_gene: TRBV5-5
d_gene: NA
j_gene: TRBJ2-5

CDR3nt: TGTGCCTGGAGTTTTACAGGGGGCTCTGGAAACACCATATATTTT
CDR3aa: CAWSFTGGSGNTIYF
abundance: NA
v_gene: TRBV30
d_gene: TRBD1
j_gene: TRBJ1-3

CDR3nt: TGCGCCAGCAGCTTGAGCGGGGGAACCCAAGAGACCCAGTACTTC
CDR3aa: CASSLSGGTQETQYF
abundance: few
v_gene: TRBV5-1
d_gene: TRBD2
j_gene: TRBJ2-5

CDR3nt: TGTGCCAGCAGCCAAGAGTTCGGGCGGGGCCCCCCCGAGGAAGAGACCCAGTACTTC
CDR3aa: CASSQEFGRGPPEEETQYF
abundance: NA
v_gene: TRBV4-2
d_gene: NA
j_gene: TRBJ2-5

CDR3nt: TGTGCCATCAGTGAGTCGATATTAGACTATGGCTACACCTTC
CDR3aa: CAISESILDYGYTF
abundance: NA
v_gene: TRBV10-3
d_gene: NA
j_gene: TRBJ1-2

CDR3nt: TGTGCCAGCAGTTTCGGTGGGACCCCCGTACACGAGCAGTACTTC
CDR3aa: CASSFGGTPVHEQYF
abundance: NA
v_gene: TRBV28
d_gene: NA
j_gene: TRBJ2-7

CDR3nt: TGTGCCAGCAGCTTATTGAGCTGGCGGCAAGAGACCCAGTACTTC
CDR3aa: CASSLLSWRQETQYF
abundance: NA
v_gene: TRBV7-9
d_gene: NA
j_gene: TRBJ2-5

CDR3nt: TGTGCCAGCAGCCCCTCTCGACTCGAGGAGGAGGAGACCCAGTACTTC
CDR3aa: CASSPSRLEEEETQYF
abundance: NA
v_gene: TRBV3-1/TRBV3-2
d_gene: NA
j_gene: TRBJ2-5

CDR3nt: TGTGCCAGCAGTTCGCCCTACGAGCAGTACTTC
CDR3aa: CASSSPYEQYF
abundance: NA
v_gene: TRBV27
d_gene: NA
j_gene: TRBJ2-7

CDR3nt: TGCAGCGCTATGACAGGGTTTGGGGTCAATCAGCCCCAGCATTTT
CDR3aa: CSAMTGFGVNQPQHF
abundance: once
v_gene: TRBV29-1
d_gene: TRBD1
j_gene: TRBJ1-5

CDR3nt: TGTGCCAGCAGCGTAGACCAGCAGCCAAACACCATATATTTT
CDR3aa: CASSVDQQPNTIYF
abundance: NA
v_gene: TRBV9
d_gene: NA
j_gene: TRBJ1-3

CDR3nt: TGTGCCAGCAGCTCCCGGGAAACAGACCTATATGGCTACACCTTC
CDR3aa: CASSSRETDLYGYTF
abundance: NA
v_gene: TRBV5-4
d_gene: NA
j_gene: TRBJ1-2

CDR3nt: TGTGCCAGCAGCAAGACTAGCGGGACGACTGATGAGCAGTTCTTC
CDR3aa: CASSKTSGTTDEQFF
abundance: NA
v_gene: TRBV28
d_gene: TRBD2
j_gene: TRBJ2-1

CDR3nt: TGTGCCAGCAGGCAGGGGGCCTACGAGCAGTACTTC
CDR3aa: CASRQGAYEQYF
abundance: NA
v_gene: TRBV28
d_gene: TRBD1
j_gene: TRBJ2-7

CDR3nt: TGTGCCAGTAGCGGGAGCATCTACAATGAGCAGTTCTTC
CDR3aa: CASSGSIYNEQFF
abundance: NA
v_gene: TRBV19
d_gene: NA
j_gene: TRBJ2-1

CDR3nt: TGCGCCAGCAGCGCGTACAGGGACACAGATACGCAGTATTTT
CDR3aa: CASSAYRDTDTQYF
abundance: once
v_gene: TRBV5-1
d_gene: NA
j_gene: TRBJ2-3

CDR3nt: TGTGCCAGTAACCCGGACAGGCCGACCGTAAGCTACGAGCAGTACTTC
CDR3aa: CASNPDRPTVSYEQYF
abundance: NA
v_gene: TRBV19
d_gene: TRBD1
j_gene: TRBJ2-7

CDR3nt: TGTGCCAGCAGAGCGGGGCACGGGAGCACCTACAATGAGCAGTTCTTC
CDR3aa: CASRAGHGSTYNEQFF
abundance: NA
v_gene: TRBV28
d_gene: TRBD2
j_gene: TRBJ2-1

CDR3nt: TGTGCCAGCAGCCAAGGGGGGAACACTGAAGCTTTCTTT
CDR3aa: CASSQGGNTEAFF
abundance: NA
v_gene: TRBV3-1/TRBV3-2
d_gene: NA
j_gene: TRBJ1-1

CDR3nt: TGTGCCTGGAGAAGTCAGAACACCGGGGAGCTGTTTTTT
CDR3aa: CAWRSQNTGELFF
abundance: once
v_gene: TRBV30
d_gene: NA
j_gene: TRBJ2-2